Below are 32 T cell receptor beta chains sequenced from a single sample in a study of CD8 T cells in ankylosing spondylitis. TCRdb re-called the 5' RACE reads through MiXCR, storing one row per CDR3 protein. The data contain approximately 200,000 distinct CDR3 sequences, 10% to 15% of them singletons. The sample taken for sequencing was blood, either unsorted or a sorted T cell fraction (not recorded which). The receptor set was obtained from a female donor with ankylosing spondylitis or in good health (not recorded which).

This clonotype was counted ten times or more. The chain uses TRBV5-1 and TRBJ2-2, with unresolved D. Trimming pared 0 bases from V and 8 bases from J, leaving 11 bases between. The CDR3 loop spans 14 amino acids. Germline V gene sequence: CDR1 SGHRS, CDR2 YFSETQ. CDR3 in DNA: TGCGCCAGCAGCTTGGCAAGTCGCGGTGGGGAGCTGTTTTTT. This codes for CASSLASRGGELFF. Full variable domain (rest looked up from reference TRBV5-1 and TRBJ2-2): KAGVTQTPRYLIKTRGQQVTLSCSPISGHRSVSWYQQTPGQGLQFLFEYFSETQRNKGNFPGRFSGRQFSNSRSEMNVSTLELGDSALYLCASSLASRGGELFFGEGSRLTVL.

This clonotype was found many times. The rearrangement joins TRBV6-1 to TRBJ2-1; 8 nucleotides agree with TRBD2. The CDR3 has 16 amino acids. Germline V gene sequence: CDR1 MNHNS, CDR2 SASEGT. Germline trimming cut 4 bases from V and 6 bases from J; bases unmatched to any gene: 11. CDR3 in amino acids: CASSGSSGIESNEQFF. The DNA of the CDR3 is TGTGCCAGCAGTGGTAGTAGCGGGATAGAATCCAATGAGCAGTTCTTC.

The chain joins TRBV7-6 to TRBJ2-1, with unresolved D. This CDR3 has 14 amino acids. Trimming shortened V by 5 bases and J by 7 bases, and 15 bases separated the two germline ends. Germline CDR1 and CDR2: SGHVS and FNYEAQ. CDR3 bases: TGTGCCAGCAGCCGCCGAGGTCGCGATAATGAGCAGTTCTTC. It translates to CASSRRGRDNEQFF.

This clonotype occurred a few times. This chain uses TRBV20-1 with TRBJ2-2; 10 bases line up with TRBD2. Germline loops: CDR1 DFQATT, CDR2 SNEGSKA (reference sequence). Unmatched junction bases numbered 8, after V lost 6 bases and J lost 7 bases. This CDR3 spans 14 amino acids. DNA for the CDR3: TGCAGTGCGAGACCCCTAGCGGGAGTCGGGGAGCTGTTTTTT. It yields the protein CSARPLAGVGELFF.

This clonotype was observed a few times. The chain joins TRBV19 to TRBJ2-4, with D unresolved. Germline V gene sequence: CDR1 LNHDA, CDR2 SQIVND (reference sequence). V was clipped by 3 bases and J by 6 bases, with 6 bases between them. The CDR3 length is 12 residues. The CDR3 DNA reads as TGTGCCAGTAGTATCCACCGAAACATTCAGTACTTC. It translates to CASSIHRNIQYF.

To note about this clonotype: This sequence may be a read error, since a much larger clone differs from it by one base. The chain has TRBV19 and TRBJ1-1; 7 bases agree with TRBD1. J gave up 5 bases and V 2 bases, and 5 bases lay outside the gene matches. This CDR3 has 14 residues. Germline V gene data show CDR1 as LNHDA and CDR2 as SQIVND (reference sequence). The CDR3 DNA sequence: TGTGCCAGTAGTATACAGGGGGTGTATACTGAAGCTTTCTTT. Residues: CASSIQGVYTEAFF.

This sequence joins TRBV7-2 and TRBJ2-3; no definite D call. The CDR3 length is 15 residues. CDR1 and CDR2 (germline): SGHTA, FQGNSA. Trimming shortened V by 1 base and J by 4 bases, and 12 bases separated the two germline ends. The CDR3 nucleotides read TGTGCCAGCAGCTTAGTTGGAATTGGGGCAGATACGCAGTATTTT. It codes for CASSLVGIGADTQYF.

This clonotype was recorded a few times. The chain uses TRBV7-2 and TRBJ1-6; possible D gene TRBD1, 6 bases. Trimming took off 5 bases at V and 4 bases at J, with 9 bases between the two ends. The CDR3 runs 14 residues. Germline V gives CDR1 SGHTA, CDR2 FQGNSA. CDR3 loop: CASSPDSYNSPLHF. CDR3 nucleotide sequence: TGTGCCAGCAGCCCGGACAGTTATAATTCACCCCTCCACTTT.

V is TRBV20-1 and J is TRBJ2-3; the D gene is possibly TRBD1 (6 bases). The DNA end is a closer match to TRBJ1-5, so the J assignment may be wrong. Germline lookup yields CDR1 DFQATT and CDR2 SNEGSKA (reference sequence). CDR3 size: 14 residues. CDR3 nucleotides: TGCAGTGCCAAAAAATCAGGGGTTGGAGATACGCAGCATTTT. It encodes CSAKKSGVGDTQHF.

This clonotype was seen at least ten times. V gene TRBV20-1 combines with J gene TRBJ2-2; 7 positions agree with TRBD2. This CDR3 is built from 16 residues. With 0 bases clipped from V and 4 bases from J, the junction kept 8 bases outside the gene matches. Per germline, CDR1 DFQATT and CDR2 SNEGSKA (reference sequence). The CDR3 DNA sequence: TGCAGTGCTAGAGATTTAGGGAGGGTAGGCACCGGGGAGCTGTTTTTT. Amino acid sequence: CSARDLGRVGTGELFF.

The chain combines TRBV4-3 with TRBJ2-7; D is uncertain. V was cut by 0 bases and J by 5 bases, with 8 bases left in between. CDR1 is LGHNA, CDR2 YSLEER, per germline. CDR3 size: 13 residues. The chain's CDR3 is CASSQEKTHEQYF. In nucleotides, the CDR3 is TGCGCCAGCAGCCAAGAAAAGACCCACGAGCAGTACTTC.

In its sample, this clonotype was seen many times. This rearrangement joins TRBV27 to TRBJ1-1; D perhaps matches TRBD1 (6 bases). The V gene's germline CDR1 is MNHEY and CDR2 SMNVEV (reference sequence). Trimming removed 6 bases from V and 4 bases from J, with 12 bases in between. This CDR3 is 13 amino acids long. The CDR3, as DNA: TGTGCCAGCAGCCGACAGGAGGGCACTGAAGCTTTCTTT. Encoded protein: CASSRQEGTEAFF.

There are many counts of this clonotype. This chain connects TRBV12-3 or TRBV12-4 to TRBJ1-3; 9 nucleotides line up with TRBD1. CDR3 length: 16 residues. The V and J ends lost 3 bases and 2 bases, in that order; junction bases with no gene match: 5. The chain's CDR3 is CASSFRTGVPGNTIYF. CDR3 sequence (DNA): TGTGCCAGCAGTTTCCGGACAGGGGTCCCTGGAAACACCATATATTTT.

A remark on this clonotype: The junction and the germline gene differ at one end; a read error may be behind it. This rearrangement joins TRBV6-2 or TRBV6-3 to TRBJ2-7; no firm D call. The CDR3 is made up of 15 amino acids. Germline CDR1 MNHEY, CDR2 SVGEGT. The CDR3 DNA sequence: TGTGTCAGCAGTTACTTTCCCTCGGGCTCCTACGAGCAGTACTTC. Amino acid sequence: CVSSYFPSGSYEQYF.

This chain joins TRBV20-1 and TRBJ2-7; 8 bases are a match to TRBD1. CDR1 is DFQATT, CDR2 SNEGSKA, per germline (reference sequence). Losses at the gene ends were 1 base for V and 5 bases for J; bases not matched to a gene: 7. This CDR3 is 14 amino acids long. The CDR3, as DNA: TGCAGTGCTAGAGTCCTGGCAGGGGGCAACGAGCAGTACTTC. The encoded protein is CSARVLAGGNEQYF.

The chain links TRBV11-1 to TRBJ1-1; no reliable D call. From germline, CDR1 is SGHAT and CDR2 FQDESV (reference sequence). The CDR3 is 13 residues long. V shed 3 bases and J shed 5 bases, with 10 bases lying between them. The CDR3 here is CASSLFDGTEAFF. CDR3 DNA: TGTGCCAGCAGCTTGTTTGACGGGACTGAAGCTTTCTTT.

The rearrangement joins TRBV30 to TRBJ1-5, with D unclear. This CDR3 has 13 amino acids. Germline assignment: CDR1 GTSNPN and CDR2 SVGIG (reference sequence). V was cut by 3 bases and J by 0 bases, with 6 bases left in between. CDR3 in amino acids: CAWSRDSNQPQHF. In DNA form, the CDR3 reads TGTGCCTGGAGCAGAGATAGCAATCAGCCCCAGCATTTT.

This clonotype has more than one count but fewer than ten. The rearrangement uses TRBV6-1 and TRBJ2-2; tentatively, D is TRBD1 or TRBD2 (5 bases each). The V end was cut by 7 bases, the J end by 6 bases, with 15 bases between. CDR1 and CDR2 from the germline V gene are MNHNS and SASEGT. The CDR3 runs 14 residues. The CDR3 coding sequence is TGTGCCAGCACTCACAGCCAGGGAGCCGGGGAGCTGTTTTTT. The encoded protein is CASTHSQGAGELFF.

This clonotype was counted ten times or more. The chain carries TRBV4-1 and TRBJ1-4; D not resolved. Per the germline V gene, CDR1 is MGHRA and CDR2 is YSYEKL. V shed 4 bases and J shed 8 bases, with 20 bases lying between them. The CDR3 extends over 16 amino acids. This CDR3 is CASSRTLTPRAEKLFF. Here the CDR3 DNA reads TGCGCCAGCAGCCGAACCCTGACGCCCCGGGCGGAAAAACTGTTTTTT.

In its sample, this clonotype was seen many times. This sequence joins TRBV9 and TRBJ1-1; possible D gene TRBD1, 6 bases. The V and J ends lost 0 bases and 1 base respectively, with 10 bases between them. The CDR3 loop spans 15 amino acids. Per germline, CDR1 SGDLS and CDR2 YYNGEE. CDR3 sequence: CASSVVSGANTEAFF. The CDR3, as DNA: TGTGCCAGCAGCGTAGTCTCAGGGGCGAACACTGAAGCTTTCTTT.

This clonotype came up many times. This chain connects TRBV28 to TRBJ2-3; a possible D gene is TRBD2 (6 bases). CDR3 size: 14 residues. Germline CDR1 reads MDHEN; CDR2 reads SYDVKM. The ends were cut back, 10 bases at V and 2 bases at J, with 16 bases in the middle. CDR3 DNA sequence: TGTGCCATCAAAGGAGGAGGGTACACAGATACGCAGTATTTT. Residues: CAIKGGGYTDTQYF.

This clonotype came up a few times. The chain carries TRBV28 and TRBJ1-1; tentative D call: TRBD1 (6 bases). The CDR3 runs 16 residues. Trimming stripped 7 bases from V and 4 bases from J, with 22 bases between. From germline, CDR1 is MDHEN and CDR2 SYDVKM. The CDR3 nucleotides read TGTGCCAGCACTGTCGATGGGGGCGAAGTAAGCACTGAAGCTTTCTTT. It yields the protein CASTVDGGEVSTEAFF.

Ten or more counts support this clonotype. This chain connects TRBV18 to TRBJ2-7; 9 bases line up with TRBD2. The CDR3 is 15 amino acids. Looked up from germline, CDR1 is KGHSH and CDR2 is LQKENI. With 3 bases clipped from V and 3 bases from J, the junction kept 6 bases outside the gene matches. CDR3 amino acids: CASSPGLARIYEQYF. The CDR3 DNA sequence: TGTGCCAGCTCACCCGGACTAGCGAGAATCTACGAGCAGTACTTC. Full variable domain (remainder filled in from reference TRBV18 and TRBJ2-7): NAGVMQNPRHLVRRRGQEARLRCSPMKGHSHVYWYRQLPEEGLKFMVYLQKENIIDESGMPKERFSAEFPKEGPSILRIQQVVRGDSAAYFCASSPGLARIYEQYFGPGTRLTVT.

This clonotype was picked up a small number of times. The chain uses TRBV9 and TRBJ2-5; the match to TRBD2 covers 8 bases. The CDR3 covers 16 residues. CDR1 is SGDLS and CDR2 is YYNGEE in the germline V gene. J gave up 2 bases and V 3 bases, and 9 bases lay outside the gene matches. Here the CDR3 reads CASSDPTAGVQETQYF. The CDR3 bases are TGTGCCAGCAGCGATCCTACAGCGGGGGTTCAAGAGACCCAGTACTTC.

The V and J genes are TRBV4-3 and TRBJ2-1; 9 bases fit TRBD1. From germline, CDR1 is LGHNA and CDR2 YSLEER. V trimming: 2 bases; J trimming: 7 bases; junction bases outside the gene matches: 21. The CDR3 spans 20 residues. The CDR3 DNA reads TGCGCCAGCAGCCAACCCTCCGGGGCTAACCGGGACAGGGATTTTAATGAGCAGTTCTTC. Residues: CASSQPSGANRDRDFNEQFF.

This chain joins TRBV5-1 and TRBJ2-5, with 10 bases that match TRBD1. The CDR3 is 15 amino acids. The ends lost 1 base at V and 10 bases at J; junction bases unmatched: 10. Germline lookup yields CDR1 SGHRS and CDR2 YFSETQ. The CDR3 DNA follows: TGCGCCAGCAGCTTGACGACAGGGGGCCAGAAGAACCAGTACTTC. Protein product: CASSLTTGGQKNQYF.

This clonotype occurred many times. The chain employs TRBV5-6 and TRBJ2-7, with D perhaps assigned TRBD1 or TRBD2 (6 bases each). With 4 bases removed from V and 6 bases from J, the gap between germline ends came to 14 bases. Germline loops: CDR1 SGHDT, CDR2 YYEEEE. The CDR3 spans 13 residues. CDR3 in amino acids: CASSIYGGVEQYF. For the CDR3, the DNA is TGTGCCAGCAGCATCTACGGGGGCGTCGAGCAGTACTTC.

This clonotype was counted only a few times. The chain recombines TRBV7-3 with TRBJ2-1; D is possibly TRBD1 or TRBD2 (5 bases each). The germline V and J ends were trimmed by 1 base and 1 base, with 8 bases remaining between them. Germline V lookup: CDR1 SGHTA, CDR2 FQGTGA. The CDR3 has 15 amino acids. The CDR3 spells CASSLNWGSYNEQFF. The DNA for the CDR3 is TGTGCCAGCAGCTTAAACTGGGGGTCCTACAATGAGCAGTTCTTC.

This clonotype was picked up one time. A much larger clone lies a single base off, so this may be a read error. This chain connects TRBV6-2 or TRBV6-3 to TRBJ1-5; TRBD1 aligns across 8 bases. Unmatched junction bases numbered 9, after V lost 6 bases and J lost 5 bases. The germline V gene has CDR1 MNHEY and CDR2 SVGEGT. The CDR3 sequence is 15 residues long. The CDR3 here is CASSSETGDHQPQHF. The DNA for the CDR3 is TGTGCCAGCAGCTCCGAGACAGGGGATCATCAGCCCCAGCATTTT.

A remark on this clonotype: With a much larger clone just one base away, this may be a read error. The V and J genes are TRBV20-1 and TRBJ1-4, with D uncertain. V was shortened by 2 bases and J by 8 bases, with 12 bases between the two germline ends. The CDR3 extends over 13 amino acids. CDR1 and CDR2 from the germline V gene are DFQATT and SNEGSKA (reference sequence). CDR3 loop: CSARQTRGEKLFF. Written as DNA, the CDR3 is TGCAGTGCTAGACAGACACGAGGCGAAAAACTGTTTTTT.

This clonotype was found a few times. This rearrangement joins TRBV12-3 or TRBV12-4 to TRBJ1-5; D remains ambiguous. V was clipped by 5 bases and J by 5 bases, with 16 bases between them. This CDR3 region has 15 residues. The CDR3 here is CASSPRGRRDQPQHF. The CDR3 DNA reads as TGTGCCAGCAGTCCCCGCGGACGGCGAGATCAGCCCCAGCATTTT.

Concerning this clonotype itself: One junction end does not reproduce the germline sequence, and a read error may be involved. The chain carries TRBV6-5 and TRBJ2-1; 13 bases align to TRBD2. The CDR3 spans 18 residues. From germline, CDR1 is MNHEY and CDR2 SVGAGI. CDR3 region: CASSNSRTSGRRYNEQFF. The CDR3 region has the DNA TGTGCCAGCAGTAACTCCCGGACTAGCGGGAGAAGGTACAATGAGCAGTTCTTC.